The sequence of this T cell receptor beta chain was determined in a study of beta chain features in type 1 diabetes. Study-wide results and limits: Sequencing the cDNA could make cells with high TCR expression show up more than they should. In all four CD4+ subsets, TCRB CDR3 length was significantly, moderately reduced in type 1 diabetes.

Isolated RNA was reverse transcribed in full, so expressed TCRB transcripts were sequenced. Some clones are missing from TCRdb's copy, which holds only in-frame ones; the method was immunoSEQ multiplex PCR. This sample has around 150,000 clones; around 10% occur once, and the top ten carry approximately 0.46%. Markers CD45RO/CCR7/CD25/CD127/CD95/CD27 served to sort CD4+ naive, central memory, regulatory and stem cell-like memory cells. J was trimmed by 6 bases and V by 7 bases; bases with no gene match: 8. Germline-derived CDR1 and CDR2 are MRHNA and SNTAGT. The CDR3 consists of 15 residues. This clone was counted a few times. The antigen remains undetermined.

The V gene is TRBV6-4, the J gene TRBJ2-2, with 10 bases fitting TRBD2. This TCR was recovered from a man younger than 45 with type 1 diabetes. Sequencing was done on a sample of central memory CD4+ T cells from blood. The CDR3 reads CASKSEAGGSGELFF. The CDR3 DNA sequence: TGTGCCAGCAAGAGCGAAGCGGGAGGGTCCGGGGAGCTGTTTTTT.